What follows describes a single T cell receptor beta chain. Time point of the sample: pretreatment peripheral blood. Trimming cost V 0 bases and J 13 bases, with 15 bases left between them. The CDR3 is made up of 12 amino acids. Germline values: CDR1 GTSNPN, CDR2 SVGIG (reference sequence). The sample is drawn from a study of PD-L1 blockade in urothelial cancer. Using immunoSEQ multiplex PCR, the repertoire was profiled, and TCRdb retains in-frame clones only, with some absent. The sample carries about 63,000 clones, about four fifths recorded once. The sequenced sample was PBMCs, obtained around atezolizumab (anti-PD-L1) treatment. The sequence derives from a man aged 70-80 years with urothelial cancer. The genes are TRBV30 and TRBJ1-2; D remains ambiguous. CDR3 nucleotide sequence: TGTGCCTGGAGTGTACGGCAGGCCGTTAGCACCTTC. Protein product: CAWSVRQAVSTF.